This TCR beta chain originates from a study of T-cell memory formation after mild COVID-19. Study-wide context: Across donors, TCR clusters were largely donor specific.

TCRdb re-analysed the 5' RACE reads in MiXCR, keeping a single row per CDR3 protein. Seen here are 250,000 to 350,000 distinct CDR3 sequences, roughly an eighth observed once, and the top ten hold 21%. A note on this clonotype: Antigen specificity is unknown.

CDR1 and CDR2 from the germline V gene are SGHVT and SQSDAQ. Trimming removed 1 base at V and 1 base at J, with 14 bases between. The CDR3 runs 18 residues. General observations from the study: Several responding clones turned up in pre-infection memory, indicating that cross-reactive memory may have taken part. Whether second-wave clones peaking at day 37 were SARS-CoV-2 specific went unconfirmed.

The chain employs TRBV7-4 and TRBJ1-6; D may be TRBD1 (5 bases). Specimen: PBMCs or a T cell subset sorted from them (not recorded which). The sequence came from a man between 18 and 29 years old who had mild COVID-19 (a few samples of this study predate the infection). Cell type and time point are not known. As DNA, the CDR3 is TGTGCCAGCAGCTTAGATACTCAGGGCGTTTCCTATAATTCACCCCTCCACTTT. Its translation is CASSLDTQGVSYNSPLHF.